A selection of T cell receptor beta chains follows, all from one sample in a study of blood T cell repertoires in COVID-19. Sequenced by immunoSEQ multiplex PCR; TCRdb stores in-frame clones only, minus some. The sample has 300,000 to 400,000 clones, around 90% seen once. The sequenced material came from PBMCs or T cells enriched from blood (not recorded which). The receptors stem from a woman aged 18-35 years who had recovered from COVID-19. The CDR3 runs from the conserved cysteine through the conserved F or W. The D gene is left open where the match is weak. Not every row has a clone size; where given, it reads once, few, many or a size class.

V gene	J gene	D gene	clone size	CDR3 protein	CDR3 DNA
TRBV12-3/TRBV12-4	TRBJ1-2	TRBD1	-	CASRGQGWVGYTF	TGTGCCAGCAGGGGACAGGGGTGGGTTGGCTACACCTTC
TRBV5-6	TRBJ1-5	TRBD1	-	CASSFRDRGEPQHF	TGTGCCAGCAGCTTCCGGGACAGGGGGGAGCCCCAGCATTTT
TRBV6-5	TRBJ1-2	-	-	CASVDSGLTGYGYTF	TGTGCCAGCGTAGATTCAGGGTTGACGGGCTATGGCTACACCTTC
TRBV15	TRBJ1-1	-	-	CATSRETKRQPNTEAFF	TGTGCCACCAGCAGAGAAACGAAACGACAGCCGAACACTGAAGCTTTCTTT
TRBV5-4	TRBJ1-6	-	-	CASSFRDINSPLHF	TGTGCCAGCAGCTTTAGGGACATTAATTCACCCCTCCACTTT
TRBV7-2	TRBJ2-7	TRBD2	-	CASSPRGGPYEQYF	TGTGCCAGCAGCCCCCGGGGGGGACCCTACGAGCAGTACTTC
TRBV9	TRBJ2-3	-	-	CASSVTAGTDTQYF	TGTGCCAGCAGCGTAACAGCGGGCACAGATACGCAGTATTTT
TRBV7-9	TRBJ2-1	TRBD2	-	CASSRTSGEYNEQFF	TGTGCCAGCAGCCGGACTAGCGGGGAATACAATGAGCAGTTCTTC
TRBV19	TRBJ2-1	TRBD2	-	CASSILASGGTEQFF	TGTGCCAGTAGTATCTTGGCTAGCGGGGGGACAGAGCAGTTCTTC
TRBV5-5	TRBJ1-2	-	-	CASSSQLSTSYGYTF	TGTGCCAGCAGCTCACAGCTAAGCACTAGCTATGGCTACACCTTC
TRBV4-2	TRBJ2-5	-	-	CASSPGTPTQETQYF	TGTGCCAGCAGCCCCGGGACACCTACCCAAGAGACCCAGTACTTC
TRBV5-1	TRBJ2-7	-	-	CASSLAAGEQYF	TGCGCCAGCAGCTTGGCGGCGGGCGAGCAGTACTTC
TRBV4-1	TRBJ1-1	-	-	CASSQGAGLRAFF	TGCGCCAGCAGCCAAGGGGCGGGCCTGAGAGCTTTCTTT
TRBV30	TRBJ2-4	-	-	CAWSAGHRNIQYF	TGTGCCTGGAGTGCGGGACACAGAAACATTCAGTACTTC
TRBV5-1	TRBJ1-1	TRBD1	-	CASSRFRDRPGGGTEAFF	TGCGCCAGCAGCCGTTTCAGGGACAGACCGGGTGGGGGCACTGAAGCTTTCTTT
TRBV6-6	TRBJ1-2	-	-	CASIPLAQDVGYTF	TGTGCCAGCATCCCCCTAGCCCAGGATGTGGGCTACACCTTC
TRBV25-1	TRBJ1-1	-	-	CATLSGSDTEAFF	TGTGCCACCCTGTCAGGGTCGGATACTGAAGCTTTCTTT
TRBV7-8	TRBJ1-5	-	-	CASSVTGERNQPQHF	TGTGCCAGCAGCGTCACGGGGGAACGCAATCAGCCCCAGCATTTT
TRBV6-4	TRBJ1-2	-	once	CASNPLSMTEDTQMGGYTF	TGTGCCAGCAATCCCCTCTCGATGACAGAGGATACCCAAATGGGTGGCTACACCTTC
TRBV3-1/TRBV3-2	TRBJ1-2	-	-	CASGQPSGGYTF	TGTGCCAGCGGACAGCCCTCTGGGGGCTACACCTTC